The TCR beta chain under discussion was sequenced for a study of T cell responses to AZD1222 COVID-19 vaccine. Regarding the study as a whole: Clonal diversity was possibly underestimated; the donors were predominantly white British and more often female.

Trimming took 0 bases from V and 6 from J, leaving 11 bases between them. Germline lookup yields CDR1 GTSNPN and CDR2 SVGIG (reference sequence). CDR3 length equals 13 residues. For this clone: What it recognizes is unknown.

Second doses that came at about 4 or about 12 weeks were put together. Data came from immunoSEQ multiplex PCR; TCRdb stores just in-frame clones and leaves some out. The repertoire holds 50,000 to 75,000 clones, with 89% as singletons. The receptor's source is an adult who received the AZD1222 COVID-19 vaccine. V and J are TRBV30 and TRBJ1-2; the D is unclear. Sequencing used peripheral blood, obtained 28 days after the second AZD1222 dose. CDR3 sequence (DNA): TGTGCCTGGAGTGTAAATCAGCGTAATGGCTACACCTTC. This gives the protein CAWSVNQRNGYTF. The variable domain in full, with the rest retrieved from reference TRBV30 and TRBJ1-2, is SQTIHQWPATLVQPVGSPLSLECTVEGTSNPNLYWYRQAAGRGLQLLFYSVGIGQISSEVPQNLSASRPQDRQFILSSKKLLLSDSGFYLCAWSVNQRNGYTFGSGTRLTVV.